These 12 T cell receptor beta chains share one sample of origin, sequenced in a study of molecular identifiers for immune sequencing clone quantification (dated by TCRdb to 2016 to 2019). Libraries were built with PCR. The sample was run on a NextSeq 500. In-frame beta chains were kept once TCRdb had trimmed the public reads at Q25 with fastp and called clones with MiXCR. Rows matching on CDR3 protein sequence are summarized as one entry with the most common DNA and genes. This sample has more than 85,000 distinct CDR3 sequences in its table, and roughly a third of those were observed once. 4% to 5% of the sample goes to the ten largest clones. The specimen was naive CD8+ T cells from blood, with Jurkat cell RNA spiked in. The sample's cell subset or site, from its label and the paper: FACS-sorted CD8+CD4-CCR7+CD45RA+ naive T cells. The source of these receptors is a human donor in good health. Some libraries in this study had Jurkat cell RNA spiked in.

The V call is TRBV6-6, the J call TRBJ2-5, with 10 bases identical to TRBD2. This CDR3 comprises 16 residues. The ends lost 3 bases at V and 3 bases at J; junction bases unmatched: 7. Germline V gives CDR1 MNHNY, CDR2 SVGAGI (reference sequence). The DNA for the CDR3 is TGTGCCAGCAGTTATTTCCTAGCGGGAGTGAAAGAGACCCAGTACTTC. Protein: CASSYFLAGVKETQYF.

The V gene is TRBV5-6, the J gene TRBJ2-3; D perhaps matches TRBD1 (5 bases). Germline assignment: CDR1 SGHDT and CDR2 YYEEEE. Trimming took 0 bases from V and 4 from J, leaving 12 bases between them. The CDR3 length is 15 residues. The CDR3 here is CASSLGGMGPDTQYF. The CDR3 DNA sequence: TGTGCCAGCAGCTTGGGCGGAATGGGGCCAGATACGCAGTATTTT.

V usage is TRBV28 and J usage is TRBJ2-7, with TRBD1 identical over 12 bases. Germline assignment: CDR1 MDHEN and CDR2 SYDVKM. CDR3 size: 16 residues. The ends lost 5 bases at V and 5 bases at J; junction bases unmatched: 10. CDR3 region: CASSHRDRGQWDEQYF. The CDR3 region has the DNA TGTGCCAGCAGTCACAGGGACAGGGGGCAGTGGGACGAGCAGTACTTC.

This clonotype appeared many times. This rearrangement joins TRBV4-3 to TRBJ2-3, with 10 bases aligning to TRBD2. The germline V gene encodes CDR1 LGHNA and CDR2 YSLEER. J was trimmed by 5 bases and V by 2 bases; bases with no gene match: 4. CDR3 length: 15 amino acids. The CDR3 nucleotides are TGCGCCAGCAGCCAAAGACTAGCGGGTAAAGATACGCAGTATTTT. Translating gives CASSQRLAGKDTQYF.

Details on this clonotype: Because the CDR3 is missing its conserved closing phenylalanine or tryptophan, this is likely a read error. The J gene is TRBJ1-6, the V gene TRBV13; the D gene is possibly TRBD1 (5 bases). V lost 5 bases, J lost 7 bases, and 15 bases lay in between. This CDR3 spans 15 amino acids. CDR1 is PRHDT and CDR2 is FYEKMQ in the germline V gene (reference sequence). CDR3 bases: TGTGCCAGCAGCCCATGGCGGGACGGGAATTCACCCCTCCACATT. It specifies CASSPWRDGNSPLHI.

About this clonotype: Possible read error: a much larger clone is one base away. The V call is TRBV7-2, the J call TRBJ2-7, with D possibly being TRBD2 (6 bases). V was pared by 5 bases and J by 2 bases, with 16 bases between. The CDR3 extends over 15 amino acids. Germline V CDR1 and CDR2: SGHTA, FQGNSA. The CDR3 loop is CASSLLEGGAYEQYF. CDR3 bases: TGTGCCAGCAGCCTTCTAGAGGGAGGAGCCTACGAGCAGTACTTC.

In this sample, this clonotype turned up many times. The J gene is TRBJ1-1, the V gene TRBV11-2; possibly TRBD1 for D (6 bases). Germline V gene sequence: CDR1 SGHAT, CDR2 FQNNGV. V lost 6 bases and J lost 7, with 12 bases in between. This CDR3 spans 12 amino acids. CDR3 in DNA: TGTGCCAGCAGAGACAGGATGGTTGAAGCTTTCTTT. Protein sequence: CASRDRMVEAFF.

This clonotype occurred many times. V usage is TRBV20-1 and J usage is TRBJ2-4; D possibly corresponds to TRBD2 (5 bases). CDR3 size: 15 residues. The germline V and J ends were trimmed by 4 bases and 0 bases, with 13 bases remaining between them. Germline assignment: CDR1 DFQATT and CDR2 SNEGSKA (reference sequence). DNA for the CDR3: TGCAGTGCTACCACCCGGGGATTAGCCAAAAACATTCAGTACTTC. Protein sequence: CSATTRGLAKNIQYF.

Concerning this clonotype: A read error may account for a junction end that differs from germline. V usage is TRBV12-3 or TRBV12-4 and J usage is TRBJ2-1, with 12 positions matching TRBD2. The CDR3 runs to 16 residues. The CDR3 region has the DNA TGTGCCAGCAGTTTTGTGGGACTAGCGGGTGGAAATGGGCAGTTCTTC. It codes for CASSFVGLAGGNGQFF.

This clonotype was seen a few times. CDR3 bases: TGCAGTGCTGGACCCCAGCGGGTCGAGCAGTACTTC. Protein: CSAGPQRVEQYF. This chain links TRBV20-1 with TRBJ2-7, with D possibly being TRBD2 (6 bases). Germline lookup yields CDR1 DFQATT and CDR2 SNEGSKA (reference sequence). The CDR3 contains 12 residues. Trimming left V 5 bases short and J 6 bases short, with 14 bases between.

This clonotype came up many times. The chain combines TRBV7-8 with TRBJ1-2; D remains ambiguous. The ends were cut back, 1 base at V and 8 bases at J, with 5 bases in the middle. The CDR3 length is 11 residues. The germline V gene encodes CDR1 SGHVS and CDR2 FQNEAQ. This chain's CDR3 is CASSLGSGYTF. The CDR3 DNA is TGTGCCAGCAGCTTAGGTTCCGGCTACACCTTC.

This clonotype occurred many times. V usage is TRBV13 and J usage is TRBJ1-1; D call uncertain. CDR3 length: 11 residues. The germline CDR1 and CDR2 sequences are PRHDT and FYEKMQ (reference sequence). V was trimmed by 0 bases and J by 8 bases, leaving 4 bases between them. The CDR3 region is CASSLGREAFF. The CDR3 DNA reads TGTGCCAGCAGCTTAGGACGAGAAGCTTTCTTT.